This T cell receptor beta chain was found in a study of T cells in Graves' hyperthyroidism and ophthalmopathy. CDR1 and CDR2 (germline): SGHAT, FQNNGV. The CDR3 extends over 13 amino acids. V gave up 5 bases and J gave up 3 bases, with 11 bases separating them. It was RNA transcripts that yielded the amplified TCR beta CDR3 regions. The TCR CDR3 was amplified in a first-round RT-PCR using the HTBI primer set. TCRdb fed the multiplex PCR reads into MiXCR, producing one record per CDR3 protein. The table includes under 400,000 distinct CDR3 sequences, roughly 15% detected once. The receptor was derived from a woman aged 55-70 years with Graves' ophthalmopathy. This sequence joins TRBV11-2 and TRBJ2-7; possibly TRBD1 for D (6 bases). Sequencing input: blood. Written as DNA, the CDR3 is TGTGCCAGCAGCCCAGGGGCCAGCTACGAGCAGTACTTC. Protein: CASSPGASYEQYF.